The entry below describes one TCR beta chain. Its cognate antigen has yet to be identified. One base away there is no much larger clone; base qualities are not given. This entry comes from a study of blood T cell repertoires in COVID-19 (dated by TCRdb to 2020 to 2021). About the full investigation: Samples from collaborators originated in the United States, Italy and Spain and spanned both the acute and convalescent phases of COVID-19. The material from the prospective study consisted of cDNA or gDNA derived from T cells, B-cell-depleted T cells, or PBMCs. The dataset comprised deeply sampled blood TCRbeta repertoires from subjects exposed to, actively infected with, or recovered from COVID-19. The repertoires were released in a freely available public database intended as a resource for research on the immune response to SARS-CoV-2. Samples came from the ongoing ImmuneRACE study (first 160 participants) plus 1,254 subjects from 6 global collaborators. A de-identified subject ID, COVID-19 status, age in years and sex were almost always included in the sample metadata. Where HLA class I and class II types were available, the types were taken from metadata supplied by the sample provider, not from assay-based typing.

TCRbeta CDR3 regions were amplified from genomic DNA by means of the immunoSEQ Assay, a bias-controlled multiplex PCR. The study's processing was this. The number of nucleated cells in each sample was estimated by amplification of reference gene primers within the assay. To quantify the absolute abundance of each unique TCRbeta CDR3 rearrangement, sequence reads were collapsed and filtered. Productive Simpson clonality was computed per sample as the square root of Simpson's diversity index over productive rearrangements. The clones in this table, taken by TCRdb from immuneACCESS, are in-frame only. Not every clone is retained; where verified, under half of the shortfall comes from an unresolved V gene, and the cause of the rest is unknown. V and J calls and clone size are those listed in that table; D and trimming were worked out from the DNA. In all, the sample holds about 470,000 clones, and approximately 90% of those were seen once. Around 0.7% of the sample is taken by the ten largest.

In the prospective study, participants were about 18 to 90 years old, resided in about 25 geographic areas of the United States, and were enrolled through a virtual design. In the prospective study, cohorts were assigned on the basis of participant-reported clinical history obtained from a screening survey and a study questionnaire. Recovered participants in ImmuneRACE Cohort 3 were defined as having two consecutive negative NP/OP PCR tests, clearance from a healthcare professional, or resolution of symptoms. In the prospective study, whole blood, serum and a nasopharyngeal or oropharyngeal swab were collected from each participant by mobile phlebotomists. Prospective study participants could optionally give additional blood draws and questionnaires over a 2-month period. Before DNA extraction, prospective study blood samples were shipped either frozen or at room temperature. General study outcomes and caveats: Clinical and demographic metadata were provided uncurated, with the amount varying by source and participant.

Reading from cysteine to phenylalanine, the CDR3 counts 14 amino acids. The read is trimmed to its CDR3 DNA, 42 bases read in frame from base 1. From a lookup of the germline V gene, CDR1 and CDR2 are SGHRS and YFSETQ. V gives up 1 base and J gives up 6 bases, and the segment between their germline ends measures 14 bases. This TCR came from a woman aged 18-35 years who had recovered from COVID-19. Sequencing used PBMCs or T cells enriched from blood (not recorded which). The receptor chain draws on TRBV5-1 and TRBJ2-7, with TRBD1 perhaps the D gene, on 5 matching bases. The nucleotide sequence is TGCGCCAGCAGCTTGTCGGACCAGGGATTCGAGCAGTACTTC. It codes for CASSLSDQGFEQYF.